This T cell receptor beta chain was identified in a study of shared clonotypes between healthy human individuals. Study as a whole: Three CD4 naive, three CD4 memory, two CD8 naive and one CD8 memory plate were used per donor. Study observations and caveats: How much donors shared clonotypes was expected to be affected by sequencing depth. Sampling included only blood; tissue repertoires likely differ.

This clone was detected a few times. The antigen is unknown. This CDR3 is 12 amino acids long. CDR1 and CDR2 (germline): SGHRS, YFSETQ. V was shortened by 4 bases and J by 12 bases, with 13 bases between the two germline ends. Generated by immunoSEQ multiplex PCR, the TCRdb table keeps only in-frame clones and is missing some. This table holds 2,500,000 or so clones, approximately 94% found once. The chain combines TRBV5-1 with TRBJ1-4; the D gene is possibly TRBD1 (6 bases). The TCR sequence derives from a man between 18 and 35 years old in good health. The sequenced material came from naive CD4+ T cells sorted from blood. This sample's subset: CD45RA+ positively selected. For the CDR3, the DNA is TGCGCCAGCAGCCGCGATGGGGGGCAACTGTTTTTT. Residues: CASSRDGGQLFF. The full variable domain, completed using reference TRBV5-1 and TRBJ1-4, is KAGVTQTPRYLIKTRGQQVTLSCSPISGHRSVSWYQQTPGQGLQFLFEYFSETQRNKGNFPGRFSGRQFSNSRSEMNVSTLELGDSALYLCASSRDGGQLFFGSGTQLSVL.